Listed below are T cell receptor beta chains from one sample, sequenced in a study of blood T cell repertoires in COVID-19. Only in-frame clones appear in the TCRdb table, and some are missing; sequencing was by immunoSEQ multiplex PCR. The sample lists about 160,000 clones; around 85% were seen once. Input material: peripheral blood. The receptors derive from a man aged 55 to 70 who had recovered from COVID-19. The CDR3 runs from the conserved cysteine through the conserved F or W. The D gene is left open where the match is weak. The size field is filled for only some rows; it gives once, few, many or a size class.

CSASRQGDPYNSPLHF	TRBV20-1	TRBJ1-6	NA	TRBD1
CASSPYPSRETQYF	TRBV5-8	TRBJ2-5	NA	NA
CASSQGDSGNTEAFF	TRBV3-1/TRBV3-2	TRBJ1-1	once	NA
CASSVITSGGTYNEQFF	TRBV19	TRBJ2-1	once	TRBD2
CASRGQGATDTQYF	TRBV19	TRBJ2-3	NA	TRBD1
CSVARGTYEQYF	TRBV29-1	TRBJ2-7	NA	NA
CASIGVLDGADTQYF	TRBV27	TRBJ2-3	NA	NA
CASTRGTNQPQHF	TRBV12-3/TRBV12-4	TRBJ1-5	NA	NA
CASSMWGQNSYEQYF	TRBV19	TRBJ2-7	NA	TRBD1
CASSPRTSQAEQFF	TRBV9	TRBJ2-1	NA	TRBD2
CASSLGASGFSSSTDTQYF	TRBV7-9	TRBJ2-3	NA	TRBD2
CASSRQAHNQPQHF	TRBV27	TRBJ1-5	NA	NA
CASSSVAGGYNEQFF	TRBV6-5	TRBJ2-1	NA	TRBD2
CARSLIAGGNQPQHF	TRBV5-3	TRBJ1-5	NA	TRBD1
CASSPKDREQFF	TRBV18	TRBJ2-1	NA	TRBD1
CASSLAGGGTNEKLFF	TRBV7-2	TRBJ1-4	NA	NA
CATGPRGGSEGSYNEQFF	TRBV10-3	TRBJ2-1	once	TRBD2
CASSSTGGPSTDTQYF	TRBV3-1/TRBV3-2	TRBJ2-3	NA	TRBD1
CASSKARTGTNEKLFF	TRBV21-1	TRBJ1-4	NA	NA
CASSERRLGNSPLHF	TRBV6-1	TRBJ1-6	NA	NA
CASSPRYTSGGPNTGELFF	TRBV18	TRBJ2-2	NA	TRBD2
CASRLQGAGEQYF	TRBV19	TRBJ2-7	NA	TRBD1
CASKRSYGYTF	TRBV2	TRBJ1-2	NA	NA
CSVGQGGNTEAFF	TRBV29-1	TRBJ1-1	once	TRBD1
CASSLVWHYEQYF	TRBV7-2	TRBJ2-7	NA	NA
CSAWPEAFF	TRBV20-1	TRBJ1-1	NA	NA
CASSIDGTGFQPQHF	TRBV19	TRBJ1-5	NA	TRBD1
CASSYSWGVSGNEQYF	TRBV6-5	TRBJ2-7	NA	NA
CASSGTSGSTDTQYF	TRBV13	TRBJ2-3	NA	TRBD2
CASSPRQGEVEAFF	TRBV18	TRBJ1-1	NA	TRBD1
CASSLGQGEQFF	TRBV11-1	TRBJ2-1	NA	NA
CASRLRGTYNEKLFF	TRBV7-2	TRBJ1-4	NA	NA
CASSEGTGREKLFF	TRBV6-6	TRBJ1-4	NA	TRBD1
CASSRGVPGTDTQYF	TRBV5-1	TRBJ2-3	NA	NA
CAIREGGGNTEAFF	TRBV10-3	TRBJ1-1	NA	NA
CASSAGTGGEQYF	TRBV9	TRBJ2-7	NA	TRBD1
CASSHEISYEQYF	TRBV3-1/TRBV3-2	TRBJ2-7	NA	NA
CASREQGARTGELFF	TRBV6-1	TRBJ2-2	NA	TRBD1
CASSGQSYNEQFF	TRBV6-5	TRBJ2-1	NA	NA